The 9 T cell receptor beta chains listed next were all sequenced from one sample in a study of tissue T cells after allogeneic stem cell transplantation. Clones were sequenced by immunoSEQ multiplex PCR, and TCRdb holds only the in-frame ones, with some missing. The top ten clones hold 23% of a sample with 2,500 to 3,500 clones, 43% of them seen once. As to time point: mouse harvest day 14 after allogeneic transplant. Each mouse received 10^7 T-cell-depleted marrow cells plus 10^6 splenic CD5+ T cells by tail vein. Input material: gut tissue. The source of these receptors is a female BALB/c mouse given C57BL/6 T cells with graft-versus-host disease after an allogeneic hematopoietic cell transplant.

This clone was found a few times. The genes are named according to mouse. The read stops 1 residue short of the end of the CDR3; the missing end is completed from the germline J gene. The V call is TRBV19, the J call TRBJ2-3, with D possibly TRBD2 on 6 matching bases. V lost 2 bases, J lost 0 bases, and 13 bases lay in between. This CDR3 is built from 16 residues. CDR1 and CDR2 from the germline V gene are FNHDT and SITEND (reference sequence). The CDR3 DNA, read in part, is TGTGCCAGCAGTATCGGGGATGGGGGTAGTGCAGAAACGCTGTAT. This sequence encodes CASSIGDGGSAETLY. The entire CDR3 protein reads CASSIGDGGSAETLYF.

This clone qualifies as large. The gene symbols are mouse symbols. The CDR3 end falls 1 residue outside the read, so it is completed with the germline J gene. The rearrangement joins TRBV12-2 to TRBJ2-5, with TRBD1 matching 7 bases. The V segment lost 0 bases and the J segment 2 bases; nucleotides outside the gene matches: 1. In germline, CDR1 is SGHLS, CDR2 HYDKME. This CDR3 is 14 amino acids long. CDR3 bases read: TGTGCCAGCTCTCTCGACAGGGCCCAAGACACCCAGTAC. Its protein product is CASSLDRAQDTQY. The whole CDR3 sequence is CASSLDRAQDTQYF.

This clone was seen a handful of times. These gene names are mouse names. With the read ending 1 residue before the CDR3 end, the germline J gene is used to fill in that end. This chain links TRBV1 with TRBJ2-1; TRBD2 is a possible D gene (6 bases). Germline CDR1 and CDR2: NSQYPW and LRSPGD (reference sequence). This CDR3 has 15 amino acids. V lost 4 bases and J lost 1, with 11 bases in between. The DNA read from the CDR3 is TGCACCTGCAGTGGCCGGGACTTGAACTATGCTGAGCAGTTC. It specifies CTCSGRDLNYAEQF. The CDR3, in full, reads CTCSGRDLNYAEQFF.

Remarks on this clone: Gene names are the mouse ones. The sequenced part of the CDR3 DNA is TGTGCCAGCTCTCCCGACACGAACTATGCTGAGCAGTTC. Translation gives CASSPDTNYAEQF. The whole CDR3 reads CASSPDTNYAEQFF. The V and J genes are TRBV12-1 and TRBJ2-1, with D uncertain. The read ends 1 residue shy of where the CDR3 ends; the end is completed using the germline J gene. Germline V gene data show CDR1 as SGHSN and CDR2 as HYEKVE. This CDR3 is built from 14 residues. V shed 2 bases and J shed 1 base, with 8 bases lying between them.

Within the sample, this clone is medium-sized. Any gene name here is a mouse gene name. The read ends 1 residue shy of where the CDR3 ends; the end is completed using the germline J gene. The J gene is TRBJ2-1, the V gene TRBV15; 8 bases are a match to TRBD2. Germline V gives CDR1 SGHND, CDR2 FRSKSL. The CDR3 has 18 residues. V lost 7 bases and J lost 0; bases outside the gene matches: 14. CDR3 bases read: TGTGCCAGCACCAACGGACACGGACTGGGAAATAACTATGCTGAGCAGTTC. Translated, it gives CASTNGHGLGNNYAEQF. The full-length CDR3 reads as CASTNGHGLGNNYAEQFF.

In its sample, this clone was seen a few times. Mouse germline and gene names are used. The CDR3 extends 1 residue past the end of the read, so its final part is completed from the germline J gene. The V and J genes are TRBV1 and TRBJ2-1; D is uncertain. The germline CDR1 and CDR2 sequences are NSQYPW and LRSPGD (reference sequence). The CDR3 consists of 11 residues. V was cut by 3 bases and J by 5 bases, with 2 bases left in between. The DNA read from the CDR3 is TGCACCTGCAGTGCCGATGCTGAGCAGTTC. This translates into CTCSADAEQF. The whole CDR3 region reads CTCSADAEQFF.

This clone was seen a few times. Germline and genes here are mouse. The read falls 1 residue short of the CDR3 end, and the missing part is taken from the germline J gene. The chain employs TRBV26 and TRBJ2-1; D remains unclear. The germline V and J ends were trimmed by 2 bases and 0 bases, with 8 bases remaining between them. CDR3 length: 15 amino acids. Germline lookup yields CDR1 KGHPV and CDR2 FQNQEV (reference sequence). CDR3 DNA, as far as it was read: TGTGCCAGCAGTCTGGATTGGAGTAACTATGCTGAGCAGTTC. Amino acid sequence: CASSLDWSNYAEQF. The entire CDR3 reads CASSLDWSNYAEQFF.

This clone appeared a few times. Gene names are mouse gene names. The read falls 1 residue short of the CDR3 end, and the missing part is taken from the germline J gene. This chain links TRBV3 with TRBJ2-7; D is unclear. Per germline, CDR1 SNHLY and CDR2 FYNGKV (reference sequence). This CDR3 has 12 amino acids. The V and J ends lost 5 bases and 0 bases respectively, with 5 bases between them. The CDR3 protein is CASSGNSYEQYF. CDR3 DNA (partial): TGTGCCAGCAGCGGCAACTCCTATGAACAGTAC.

Notes on this clone: Genes and germline come from the mouse. The sequenced fragment ends 1 residue before the CDR3 boundary, so the rest is inferred from the germline J gene. J is TRBJ2-5 and V is TRBV3, with D possibly called TRBD1 or TRBD2 (5 bases each). Germline-derived CDR1 and CDR2 are SNHLY and FYNGKV (reference sequence). Trimming pared 2 bases from V and 6 bases from J, leaving 9 bases between. This CDR3 is 13 amino acids long. The CDR3 bases that were read are TGTGCCAGCAGCTTAATCAGGGACGACACCCAGTAC. Translated, it gives CASSLIRDDTQY. The complete CDR3 protein is CASSLIRDDTQYF. The variable domain in full, with the rest retrieved from reference TRBV3 and TRBJ2-5, is GPKVLQIPSHQIIDMGQMVTLNCDPVSNHLYFYWYKQILGQQMEFLVNFYNGKVMEKSKLFKDQFSVERPDGSYFTLKIQPTALEDSAVYFCASSLIRDDTQYFGPGTRLLVL.